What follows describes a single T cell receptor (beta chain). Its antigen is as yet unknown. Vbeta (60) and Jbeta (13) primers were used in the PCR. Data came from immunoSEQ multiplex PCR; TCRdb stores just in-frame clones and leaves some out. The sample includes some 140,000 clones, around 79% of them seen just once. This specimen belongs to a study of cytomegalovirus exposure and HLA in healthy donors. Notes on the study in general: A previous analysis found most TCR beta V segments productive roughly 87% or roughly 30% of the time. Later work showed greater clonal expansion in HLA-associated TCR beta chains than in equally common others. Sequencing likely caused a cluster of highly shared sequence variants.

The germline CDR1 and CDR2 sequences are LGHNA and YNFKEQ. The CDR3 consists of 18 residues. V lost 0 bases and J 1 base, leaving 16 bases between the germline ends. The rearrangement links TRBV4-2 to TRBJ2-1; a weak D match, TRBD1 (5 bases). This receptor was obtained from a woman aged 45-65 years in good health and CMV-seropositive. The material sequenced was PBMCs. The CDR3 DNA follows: TGTGCCAGCAGCCAAGATCCCCCGACAGACGAGTCCTACAATGAGCAGTTCTTC. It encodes CASSQDPPTDESYNEQFF.